This entry is about one T cell receptor (beta chain). This sample is drawn from a study of blood T cell repertoires in COVID-19. Study information: Sites across the United States, Italy and Spain contributed samples from acute and convalescent COVID-19. From T cells, B-cell-depleted T cells, or PBMCs came the material, which was cDNA or gDNA.

Per germline, CDR1 MNHEY and CDR2 SVGAGI. Trimming pared 0 bases from V and 0 bases from J, leaving 8 bases between. This CDR3 comprises 15 residues. Original handling: Reference gene primer amplification gave nucleated cell count estimates. The method was immunoSEQ multiplex PCR; TCRdb's version includes in-frame clones alone and lacks a portion of them. The V and J calls and the clone size are those of that table, but D and trimming were determined from the DNA. The table records about 210,000 clones, approximately 82% of them present only once. This sequence was found in a man in his fifties or sixties with active or convalescent COVID-19. The chain carries TRBV6-5 and TRBJ1-2; D not resolved. Specimen: peripheral blood. Written as DNA, the CDR3 is TGTGCCAGCAGTTACTCAATCCGAGCTAACTATGGCTACACCTTC. This sequence encodes CASSYSIRANYGYTF.